Presented here are 8 T cell receptor beta chains from one specimen sequenced in a study of Ad26.COV2.S vaccination and SARS-CoV-2 variants. The treatment denotes: some 19 received Ad26.COV2.S at low or high dose, single or two shots; five or six received placebo; per-sample allocation not given. Repertoires come from day 63 after the first vaccine or placebo injection. Sequencing used immunoSEQ multiplex PCR; TCRdb keeps in-frame clones, though not all of them. The sample yields 500,000 or so clones, around nine tenths seen once. The input for sequencing was peripheral blood, taken in a trial of Ad26.COV2.S vaccine versus placebo. The receptors were sampled from a person aged 18 to 65 who received the Ad26.COV2.S COVID-19 vaccine or a placebo.

The chain has TRBV4-2 and TRBJ1-1, with 9 bases that match TRBD1. The CDR3 has 15 residues. The V gene's germline CDR1 is LGHNA and CDR2 YNFKEQ. After removal of 0 bases from V and 5 bases from J, the junction contained 4 bases not matched to a gene. CDR3 DNA sequence: TGTGCCAGCAGCCAAGAACAGGGGGCGAGGACTGAAGCTTTCTTT. Its translation: CASSQEQGARTEAFF.

This chain uses TRBV6-2 or TRBV6-3 with TRBJ1-5, with D possibly being TRBD1 (5 bases). The CDR3 covers 17 residues. Trimming pared 6 bases from V and 4 bases from J, leaving 22 bases between. Germline CDR1 is MNHEY and CDR2 is SVGEGT. The chain's CDR3 is CASSASAQGLRNQPQHF. CDR3 DNA: TGTGCCAGCAGCGCCTCGGCTCAGGGATTGAGAAATCAGCCCCAGCATTTT.

This chain links TRBV15 with TRBJ1-5; weak D call: TRBD1 (5 bases). In germline, CDR1 is LNHNV, CDR2 YYDKDF (reference sequence). V gave up 3 bases and J gave up 4 bases, with 13 bases separating them. This CDR3 has 15 amino acids. The CDR3 sequence: CATSSFRGSNQPQHF. CDR3 DNA sequence: TGTGCCACCAGCAGTTTTCGGGGCAGTAATCAGCCCCAGCATTTT. The full variable domain, completed using reference TRBV15 and TRBJ1-5, is DAMVIQNPRYQVTQFGKPVTLSCSQTLNHNVMYWYQQKSSQAPKLLFHYYDKDFNNEADTPDNFQSRRPNTSFCFLDIRSPGLGDTAMYLCATSSFRGSNQPQHFGDGTRLSIL.

This rearrangement joins TRBV6-6 to TRBJ2-7, with 7 bases matching TRBD2. Germline lookup yields CDR1 MNHNY and CDR2 SVGAGI (reference sequence). The CDR3 is made up of 14 amino acids. J lost 5 bases, V lost 2 bases, and 6 bases had no gene match. As DNA, the CDR3 is TGTGCCAGCAGTTACCGGGGGGTCGGGAACGAGCAGTACTTC. Its protein is CASSYRGVGNEQYF.

The chain has TRBV9 and TRBJ2-7; D is undetermined. The germline CDR1 and CDR2 sequences are SGDLS and YYNGEE. CDR3 length equals 13 residues. With 4 bases removed from V and 6 bases from J, the gap between germline ends came to 14 bases. CDR3 bases: TGTGCCAGCAGCCCCAGCCATGGGGTCGAGCAGTACTTC. Translation: CASSPSHGVEQYF.

This rearrangement joins TRBV19 to TRBJ1-5; maybe TRBD1 (5 bases). The CDR3 covers 15 residues. V lost 7 bases and J lost 6, with 19 bases in between. Germline loops: CDR1 LNHDA, CDR2 SQIVND (reference sequence). CDR3 residues: CASNPGGFEGQPQHF. The CDR3 DNA reads as TGTGCCAGTAACCCGGGGGGGTTTGAGGGTCAGCCCCAGCATTTT.

The chain carries TRBV5-4 and TRBJ2-7, with a tentative D call TRBD1 (5 bases). The CDR3 is 15 residues long. Trimming cost V 0 bases and J 0 bases, with 10 bases left between them. In germline, CDR1 is SGHNT, CDR2 YYREEE (reference sequence). The CDR3 coding sequence is TGTGCCAGCAGCTTGGAGGGGCAGTTCTCCTACGAGCAGTACTTC. This translates into CASSLEGQFSYEQYF. Complete variable domain (other parts from reference TRBV5-4 and TRBJ2-7): ETGVTQSPTHLIKTRGQQVTLRCSSQSGHNTVSWYQQALGQGPQFIFQYYREEENGRGNFPPRFSGLQFPNYSSELNVNALELDDSALYLCASSLEGQFSYEQYFGPGTRLTVT.

The chain couples TRBV14 to TRBJ2-1, with D possibly being TRBD1 or TRBD2 (6 bases each). The V and J ends lost 5 bases and 0 bases respectively, with 17 bases between them. This CDR3 comprises 17 residues. The V gene's germline CDR1 is SGHDN and CDR2 FVKESK. The CDR3 protein is CASSLGGGSGSYNEQFF. The CDR3 nucleotides read TGTGCCAGCAGCTTAGGGGGAGGTTCCGGCTCCTACAATGAGCAGTTCTTC.